The 2 T cell receptor beta chains reported below all come from one sample, sequenced in a study of T cells in Graves' hyperthyroidism and ophthalmopathy. TCR beta CDR3 regions were amplified from RNA. Using the HTBI primer set, a first-round RT-PCR was run on the TCR CDR3. TCRdb analysed the multiplex PCR reads with MiXCR anew, one entry per CDR3 protein. This sample yields hundreds of thousands of distinct CDR3 sequences, of which roughly 15% are seen a single time; around 3.3% belongs to the top ten. Sequencing was done on a sample of blood. The receptors shown here come from a woman aged 40-49 years with Graves' ophthalmopathy.

The chain carries TRBV6-1 and TRBJ2-1, with D possibly being TRBD2 (6 bases). The CDR3 length is 11 residues. Trimming took 11 bases from V and 10 from J, leaving 15 bases between them. Germline V gene data show CDR1 as MNHNS and CDR2 as SASEGT. The chain's CDR3 is CAAGRGGEQFF. CDR3 bases: TGTGCCGCTGGGCGGGGCGGAGAGCAGTTCTTC.

This clonotype was observed at least ten times. The V call is TRBV11-3, the J call TRBJ2-5; D is possibly TRBD1 (6 bases). Between the trimmed V and J ends, which lost 6 bases and 5 bases, there was a span of 13 bases. This CDR3 has 13 residues. Germline-derived CDR1 and CDR2 are SGHNT and YENEEA. The CDR3 sequence: CASSIGTSETQYF. DNA for the CDR3: TGTGCCAGCAGTATCGGGACATCGGAGACCCAGTACTTC.